This record concerns one TCR beta chain sequence. The data were obtained in a study of blood T cell repertoires in COVID-19. The wider study: Samples of COVID-19 (acute and convalescent) were obtained from the United States, Italy and Spain. The cDNA or gDNA used as material had been derived from T cells, B-cell-depleted T cells, or PBMCs.

This CDR3 is built from 16 residues. Trimming stripped 1 base from V and 4 bases from J, with 13 bases between. Germline V gene lookup returns CDR1 MGHRA and CDR2 YSYEKL. TCRdb's table, derived via immunoSEQ multiplex PCR, lists solely in-frame clones and lacks some. The sample has around 450,000 clones; roughly 90% are singletons. Cohort allocation depended upon clinical history that participants reported. This rearrangement joins TRBV4-1 to TRBJ1-4; the D is unclear. The sequence came from a woman between 18 and 29 years old who had recovered from COVID-19. The sequencing sample was made of PBMCs or T cells enriched from blood (not recorded which). The DNA of the CDR3 is TGCGCCAGCAGCCAAGGGTCCGGGGTTGTTAATGAAAAACTGTTTTTT. Residues: CASSQGSGVVNEKLFF.